This is a list of T cell receptor beta chains from one sample in a study of blood T cell repertoires in COVID-19. Produced via immunoSEQ multiplex PCR; TCRdb's table is partial and in-frame only. Among about 120,000 clones listed, roughly 79% were seen once. Sequencing input: peripheral blood. These receptors originate from a human donor in a cohort sampled during active COVID-19. Both conserved end residues are part of each CDR3. The order of the fields is V gene, D gene, J gene, clone size, CDR3 DNA, CDR3 protein. D genes are given only for firm matches. Rows give clone size only sometimes, using once, few, many, or a class for an expanded clone.

>TRBV28|.|TRBJ1-3|once
TGTGCCAGCAGTTTATTTCTGGGAGCGGACTCTGGAAACACCATATATTTT
CASSLFLGADSGNTIYF
>TRBV20-1|.|TRBJ2-7|.
TGCAGTGCTAGTAAACAGGGCCGGTCCTACGAGCAGTACTTC
CSASKQGRSYEQYF
>TRBV5-5|.|TRBJ2-7|.
TGTGCCAGCAGCCCCGTGTCTCGCTCACTCTACGAGCAGTACTTC
CASSPVSRSLYEQYF
>TRBV6-6|TRBD1|TRBJ1-3|.
TGTGCCAGCGGACGGACAGGGGCCTCTGGAAACACCATATATTTT
CASGRTGASGNTIYF
>TRBV29-1|TRBD2|TRBJ2-5|.
TGCAGCGTTGCGGCTAGCGGGAAAGAGACCCAGTACTTC
CSVAASGKETQYF
>TRBV11-3|.|TRBJ1-3|.
TGTGCCAGCAGCCGAGACATCCTAGGAAACACCATATATTTT
CASSRDILGNTIYF
>TRBV19|.|TRBJ1-5|.
TGTGCCAGTAGTACCTCGGGGGGTCAGCCCCAGCATTTT
CASSTSGGQPQHF
>TRBV5-4|.|TRBJ2-3|.
TGTGCCAGCAGCTTCGACGCGGCGGACACAGATACGCAGTATTTT
CASSFDAADTDTQYF
>TRBV12-3/TRBV12-4|.|TRBJ1-1|few
TGTGCCAGCACCCTCCAGGTTTCCACTGAAGCTTTCTTT
CASTLQVSTEAFF
>TRBV14|.|TRBJ1-2|.
TGTGCCAGCAGCCAAGTCCAGGGATTGGGCTATGGCTACACCTTC
CASSQVQGLGYGYTF
>TRBV5-1|.|TRBJ1-5|.
TGCGCCAGCAGCTTGGACGGGTTGGACAATCAGCCCCAGCATTTT
CASSLDGLDNQPQHF
>TRBV5-6|.|TRBJ1-4|.
TGTGCCAGCAGCTTGCGGGGAGTCCATGAAAAACTGTTTTTT
CASSLRGVHEKLFF
>TRBV7-6|.|TRBJ1-2|.
TGTGCCAGCAGCTTAGCCGGGGGTTTTGGCTACACCTTC
CASSLAGGFGYTF
>TRBV6-2/TRBV6-3|.|TRBJ1-5|.
TGTGCCAGCAGTTACCTCAGGGGCAGAAACCCGGATAGCAATCAGCCCCAGCATTTT
CASSYLRGRNPDSNQPQHF
>TRBV6-5|.|TRBJ1-5|.
TGTGCCAGCAGTTACTCGGCCGGCAATCAGCCCCAGCATTTT
CASSYSAGNQPQHF
>TRBV19|.|TRBJ2-7|.
TGTGCCAGTAGTATAGTACGCCTCGGCGAGCAGTACTTC
CASSIVRLGEQYF
>TRBV2|TRBD2|TRBJ2-5|.
TGTGCCAGCAGTCCCTGGACTAGCGGGGGACACAAAGAGACCCAGTACTTC
CASSPWTSGGHKETQYF
>TRBV7-9|.|TRBJ1-2|.
TGTGCCAGCAGCTTATTGGCAGGGCCAAGCGGCTACACCTTC
CASSLLAGPSGYTF
>TRBV6-5|.|TRBJ2-7|.
TGTGCCAGCAGTTACTACACATCTTCAGATTACGAGCAGTACTTC
CASSYYTSSDYEQYF
>TRBV30|.|TRBJ2-1|.
TGTGCCTGGAGTGTCGCGGGTAATGAGCAGTTCTTC
CAWSVAGNEQFF
>TRBV6-2/TRBV6-3|TRBD1|TRBJ2-2|.
TGTGCCAGCAGTTACCCAGGACAGGATGGGGTACCCGGGGAGCTGTTTTTT
CASSYPGQDGVPGELFF
>TRBV25-1|.|TRBJ2-6|.
TGTGCCAGCAGTGCTTACTCTGGGGCCAACGTCCTGACTTTC
CASSAYSGANVLTF